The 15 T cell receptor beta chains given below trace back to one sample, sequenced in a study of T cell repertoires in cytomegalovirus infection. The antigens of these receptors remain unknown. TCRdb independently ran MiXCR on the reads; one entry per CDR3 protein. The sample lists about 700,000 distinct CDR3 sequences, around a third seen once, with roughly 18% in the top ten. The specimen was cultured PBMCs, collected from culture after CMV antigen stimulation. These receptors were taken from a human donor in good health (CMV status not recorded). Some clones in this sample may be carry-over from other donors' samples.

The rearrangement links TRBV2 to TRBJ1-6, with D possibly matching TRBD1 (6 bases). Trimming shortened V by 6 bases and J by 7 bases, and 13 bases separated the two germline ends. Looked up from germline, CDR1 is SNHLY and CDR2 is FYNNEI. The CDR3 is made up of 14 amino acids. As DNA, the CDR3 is TGTGCCAGCAGCGCCGACAGGTTAAATTCACCCCTCCACTTT. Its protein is CASSADRLNSPLHF.

CDR3 in DNA: TGTGCCTCCAAGGGGGACAGCAACACAGATACGCAGTATTTT. It specifies CASKGDSNTDTQYF. The J gene is TRBJ2-3, the V gene TRBV12-3 or TRBV12-4, with TRBD1 matching over 7 bases. V lost 11 bases, J lost 2 bases, and 10 bases stayed unmatched. This CDR3 region has 14 residues.

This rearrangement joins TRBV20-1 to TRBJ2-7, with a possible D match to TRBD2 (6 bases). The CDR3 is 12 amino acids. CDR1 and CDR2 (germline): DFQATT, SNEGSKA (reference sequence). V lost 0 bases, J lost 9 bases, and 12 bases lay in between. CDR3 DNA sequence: TGCAGTGCTAGAGAGATGACCGGGAGGCAGTACTTC. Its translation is CSAREMTGRQYF.

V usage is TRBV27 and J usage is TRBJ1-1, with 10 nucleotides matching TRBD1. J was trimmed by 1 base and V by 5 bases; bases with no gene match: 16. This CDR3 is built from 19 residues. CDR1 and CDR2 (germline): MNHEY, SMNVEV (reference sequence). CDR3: CASSDSLTPGQGRNTEAFF. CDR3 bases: TGTGCCAGCAGTGACTCATTGACCCCGGGACAGGGGAGGAACACTGAAGCTTTCTTT.

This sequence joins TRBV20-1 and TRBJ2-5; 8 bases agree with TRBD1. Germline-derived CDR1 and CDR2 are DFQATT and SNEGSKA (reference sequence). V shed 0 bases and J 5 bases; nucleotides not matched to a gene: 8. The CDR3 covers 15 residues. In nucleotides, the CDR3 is TGCAGTGCTAGAGATTTCGGGGACAGGTCGGAGACCCAGTACTTC. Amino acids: CSARDFGDRSETQYF.

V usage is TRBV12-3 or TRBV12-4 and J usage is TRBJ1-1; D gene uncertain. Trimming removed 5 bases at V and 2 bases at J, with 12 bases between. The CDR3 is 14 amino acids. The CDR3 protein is CASSPQTVNTEAFF. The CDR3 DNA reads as TGTGCCAGCAGTCCCCAAACAGTAAACACTGAAGCTTTCTTT.

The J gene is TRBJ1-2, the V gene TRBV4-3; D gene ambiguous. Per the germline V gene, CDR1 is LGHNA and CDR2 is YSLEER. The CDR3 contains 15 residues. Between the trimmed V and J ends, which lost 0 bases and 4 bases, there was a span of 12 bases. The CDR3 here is CASSQDRASSYGYTF. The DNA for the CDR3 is TGCGCCAGCAGCCAAGATCGAGCATCTTCCTATGGCTACACCTTC.

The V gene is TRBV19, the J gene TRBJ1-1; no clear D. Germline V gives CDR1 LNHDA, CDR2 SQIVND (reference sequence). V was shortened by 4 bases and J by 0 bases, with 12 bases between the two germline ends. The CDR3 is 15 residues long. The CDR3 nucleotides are TGTGCCAGTAGTAATGGAGTTCTAATGAACACTGAAGCTTTCTTT. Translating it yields CASSNGVLMNTEAFF.

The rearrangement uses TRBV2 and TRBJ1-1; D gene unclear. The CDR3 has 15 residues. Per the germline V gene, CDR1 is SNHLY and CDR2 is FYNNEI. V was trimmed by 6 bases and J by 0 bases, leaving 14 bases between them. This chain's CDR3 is CASSPAELMNTEAFF. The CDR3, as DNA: TGTGCCAGCAGCCCCGCGGAGCTTATGAACACTGAAGCTTTCTTT.

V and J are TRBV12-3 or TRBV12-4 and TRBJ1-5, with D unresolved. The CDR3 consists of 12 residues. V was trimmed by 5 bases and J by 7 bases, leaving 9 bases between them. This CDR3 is CASSTLEQPQHF. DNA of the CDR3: TGTGCCAGCAGTACCCTAGAACAGCCCCAGCATTTT.

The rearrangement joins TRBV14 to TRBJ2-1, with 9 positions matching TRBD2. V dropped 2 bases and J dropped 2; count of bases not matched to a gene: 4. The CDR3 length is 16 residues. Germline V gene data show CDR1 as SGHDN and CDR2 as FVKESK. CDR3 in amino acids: CASSQLSGGPYNEQFF. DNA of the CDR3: TGTGCCAGCAGCCAACTAAGCGGGGGGCCCTACAATGAGCAGTTCTTC.

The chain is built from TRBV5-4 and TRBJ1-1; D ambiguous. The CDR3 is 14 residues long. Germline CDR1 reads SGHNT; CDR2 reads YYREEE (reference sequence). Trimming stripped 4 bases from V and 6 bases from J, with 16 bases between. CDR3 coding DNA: TGTGCCAGCAGCCCTGGCAACTATCGGGCTGAAGCTTTCTTT. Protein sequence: CASSPGNYRAEAFF.

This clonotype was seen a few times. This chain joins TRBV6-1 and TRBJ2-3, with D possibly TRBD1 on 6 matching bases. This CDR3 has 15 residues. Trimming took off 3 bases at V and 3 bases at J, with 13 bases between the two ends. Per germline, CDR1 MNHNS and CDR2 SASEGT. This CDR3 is CASSEAGVRTDTQYF. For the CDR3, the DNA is TGTGCCAGCAGTGAGGCAGGGGTTCGTACAGATACGCAGTATTTT.

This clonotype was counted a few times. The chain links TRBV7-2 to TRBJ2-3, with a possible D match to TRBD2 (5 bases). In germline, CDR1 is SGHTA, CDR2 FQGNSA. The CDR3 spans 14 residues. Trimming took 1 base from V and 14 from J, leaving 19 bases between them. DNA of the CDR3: TGTGCCAGCAGCTTAGATCCGGAGGTCCCTGAGGGGTATTTT. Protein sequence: CASSLDPEVPEGYF.

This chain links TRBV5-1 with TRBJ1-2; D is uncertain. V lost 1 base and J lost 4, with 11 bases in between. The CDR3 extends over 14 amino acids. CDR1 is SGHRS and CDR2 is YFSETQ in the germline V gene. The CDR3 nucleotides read TGCGCCAGCAGCTTGAGAGGGATCGGCTATGGCTACACCTTC. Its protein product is CASSLRGIGYGYTF.